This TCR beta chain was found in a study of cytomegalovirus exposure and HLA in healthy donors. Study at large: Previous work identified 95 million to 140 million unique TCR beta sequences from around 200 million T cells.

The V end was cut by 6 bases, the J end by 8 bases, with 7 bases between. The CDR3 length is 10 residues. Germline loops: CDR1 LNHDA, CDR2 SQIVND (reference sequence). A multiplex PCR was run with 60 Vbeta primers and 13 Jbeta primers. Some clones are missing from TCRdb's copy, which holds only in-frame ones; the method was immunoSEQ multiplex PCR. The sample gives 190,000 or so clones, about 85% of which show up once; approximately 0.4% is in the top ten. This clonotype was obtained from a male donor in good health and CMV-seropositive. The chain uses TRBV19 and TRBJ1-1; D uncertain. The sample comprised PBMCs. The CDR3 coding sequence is TGTGCCAGTAGGGCCGGGGAAGCTTTCTTT. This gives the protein CASRAGEAFF.